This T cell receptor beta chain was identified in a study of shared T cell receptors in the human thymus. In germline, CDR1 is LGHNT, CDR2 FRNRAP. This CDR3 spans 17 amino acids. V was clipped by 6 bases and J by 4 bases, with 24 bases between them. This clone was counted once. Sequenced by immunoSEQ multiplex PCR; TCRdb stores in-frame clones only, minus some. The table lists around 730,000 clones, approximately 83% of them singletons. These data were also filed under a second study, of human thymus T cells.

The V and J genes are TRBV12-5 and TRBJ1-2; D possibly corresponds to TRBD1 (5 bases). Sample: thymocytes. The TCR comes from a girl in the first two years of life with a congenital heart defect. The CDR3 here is CASGPVAERQTAYGYTF. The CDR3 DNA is TGTGCTAGTGGCCCCGTGGCAGAACGACAGACCGCCTATGGCTACACCTTC.